The clone carrying this T cell receptor beta chain was observed a handful of times. Its antigen is unknown. The CDR3 has 16 amino acids. V was trimmed by 0 bases and J by 5 bases, leaving 15 bases between them. The germline V gene has CDR1 SGHKS and CDR2 YYEKEE (reference sequence). These data come from a study of blood T cells in healthy people across ages. With a J-beta primer mix and a sample-barcoded 5' primer, a second PCR ran about 7 to 11 cycles. Every single cDNA molecule received a tag from a template-switch adaptor with 12 random nucleotides. Every sample gave at least 2.5 million paired-end reads containing CDR3. One entry per CDR3 protein, called by TCRdb with MiXCR from the 5' RACE reads. The repertoire holds over 600,000 distinct CDR3 sequences, with more than 55% as singletons. Study-wide findings and caveats: Estimates of diversity drawn from one million T cells were considered underestimates.

The extraction recovered at least 6 micrograms of total RNA per sample. Sequencing input: blood. This receptor was obtained from a middle-aged man in good health. The chain has TRBV5-5 and TRBJ1-5, with D possibly being TRBD1 (6 bases). CDR3 sequence: CASSLGVGGGHQPQHF. For the CDR3, the DNA is TGTGCCAGCAGCTTGGGGGTCGGGGGCGGCCATCAGCCCCAGCATTTT.